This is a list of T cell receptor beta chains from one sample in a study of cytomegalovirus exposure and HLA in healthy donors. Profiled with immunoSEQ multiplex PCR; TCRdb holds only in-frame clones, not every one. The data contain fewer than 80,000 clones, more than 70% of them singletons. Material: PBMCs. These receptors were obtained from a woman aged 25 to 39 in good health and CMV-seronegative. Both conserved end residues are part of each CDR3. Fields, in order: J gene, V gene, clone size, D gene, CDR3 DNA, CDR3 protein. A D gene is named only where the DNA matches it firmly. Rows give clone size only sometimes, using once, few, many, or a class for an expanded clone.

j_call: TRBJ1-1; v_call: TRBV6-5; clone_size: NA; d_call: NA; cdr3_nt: TGTGCCAGCAGTTACCATCCGGGGAACACTGAAGCTTTCTTT; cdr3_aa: CASSYHPGNTEAFF
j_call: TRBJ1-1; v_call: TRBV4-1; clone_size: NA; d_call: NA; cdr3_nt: TGCGCCAGCAGCAAACGCATTTCCCAGGGTAACACTGAAGCTTTCTTT; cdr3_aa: CASSKRISQGNTEAFF
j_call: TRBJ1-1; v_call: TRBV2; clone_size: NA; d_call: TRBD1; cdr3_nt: TGTGCCAGCAGTGCCGACAGGGCAGCCGGTGAAGCTTTCTTT; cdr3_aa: CASSADRAAGEAFF
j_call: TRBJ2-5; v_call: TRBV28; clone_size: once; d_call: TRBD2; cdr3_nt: TGTGCCAGCACCCCGGCGGGAGGGGGCGGGACCCAGTACTTC; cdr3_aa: CASTPAGGGGTQYF
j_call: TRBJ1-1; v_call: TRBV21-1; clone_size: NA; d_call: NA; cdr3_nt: TGTGCCAGCAGCAAAGTTTACAGGGAAGAAACTGAAGCTTTCTTT; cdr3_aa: CASSKVYREETEAFF
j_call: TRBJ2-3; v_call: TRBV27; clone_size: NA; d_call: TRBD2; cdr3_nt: TGTGCCAGCAGTTTACTTACATCAGGGTATGGGCTAGCGGGCACAGATACGCAGTATTTT; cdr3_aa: CASSLLTSGYGLAGTDTQYF
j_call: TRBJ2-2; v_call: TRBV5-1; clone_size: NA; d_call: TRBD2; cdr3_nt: TGCGCCAGCAGCTTGGAGGTGTTGCGGGAGGAAAACACCGGGGAGCTGTTTTTT; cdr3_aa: CASSLEVLREENTGELFF
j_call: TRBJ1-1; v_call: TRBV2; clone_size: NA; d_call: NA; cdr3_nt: TGTGCCAGCAAGCTCCTCCGTTCCGAGAACACTGAAGCTTTCTTT; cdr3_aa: CASKLLRSENTEAFF
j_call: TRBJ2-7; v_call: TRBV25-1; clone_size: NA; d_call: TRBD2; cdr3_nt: TGTGCCAGCAGTGGAGGGACTAGCGGTTCCTACGAGCAGTACTTC; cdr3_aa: CASSGGTSGSYEQYF
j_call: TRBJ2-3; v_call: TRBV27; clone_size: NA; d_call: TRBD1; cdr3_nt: TGTGCCAGCAGCAGGGACAGGGGGGCAGATACGCAGTATTTT; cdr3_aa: CASSRDRGADTQYF
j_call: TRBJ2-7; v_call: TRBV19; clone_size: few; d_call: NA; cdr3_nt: TGTGCCAGTAGTGGAGCGTTAACCTACGAGCAGTACTTC; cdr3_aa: CASSGALTYEQYF
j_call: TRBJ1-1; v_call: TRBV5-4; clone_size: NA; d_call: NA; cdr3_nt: TGTGCCAGCAGCCCCAGCGGGGTGACGGACACTGAAGCTTTCTTT; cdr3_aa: CASSPSGVTDTEAFF
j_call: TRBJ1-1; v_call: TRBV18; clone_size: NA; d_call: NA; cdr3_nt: TGTGCCAGCTCACCAAAGTCGCCGGACACAGAAGCTTTCTTT; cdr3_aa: CASSPKSPDTEAFF
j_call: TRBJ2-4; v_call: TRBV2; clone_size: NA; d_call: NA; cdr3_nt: TGTGCCAGCAGTGGGGGGGAGGGGGTAGCCAAAAACATTCAGTACTTC; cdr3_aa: CASSGGEGVAKNIQYF
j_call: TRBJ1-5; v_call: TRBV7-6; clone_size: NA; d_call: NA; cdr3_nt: TGTGCCAGCAGCTTAGCGAGCGGGGGGAGCAATCAGCCCCAGCATTTT; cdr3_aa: CASSLASGGSNQPQHF
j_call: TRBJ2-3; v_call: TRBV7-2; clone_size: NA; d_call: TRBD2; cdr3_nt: TGTGCCAGCAGCTTAGGTGGCGGGAGTGGCACAGATACGCAGTATTTT; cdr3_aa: CASSLGGGSGTDTQYF
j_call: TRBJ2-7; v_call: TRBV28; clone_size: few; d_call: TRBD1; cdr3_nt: TGTGCCAGCAGTTTTCCTCCAGGGACAGGGGGCACGTACGAGCAGTACTTC; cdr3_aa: CASSFPPGTGGTYEQYF
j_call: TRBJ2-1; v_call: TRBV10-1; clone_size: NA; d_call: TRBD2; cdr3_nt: TGCGCCAGCAGTGTAGGGGGCGGGAGGGCCGGCAATGAGCAGTTCTTC; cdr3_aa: CASSVGGGRAGNEQFF
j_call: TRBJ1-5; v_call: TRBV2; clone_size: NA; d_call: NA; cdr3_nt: TGTGCCAGCACAGGGGGCAATCAGCCCCAGCATTTT; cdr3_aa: CASTGGNQPQHF
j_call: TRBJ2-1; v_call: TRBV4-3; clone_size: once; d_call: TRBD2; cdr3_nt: TGCGCCAGCAGCCAAGCGTTAGGAGCGGGAGTATCTTACAATGAGCAGTTCTTC; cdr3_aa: CASSQALGAGVSYNEQFF
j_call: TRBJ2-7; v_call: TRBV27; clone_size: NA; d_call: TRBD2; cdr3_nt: TGTGCCAGCAGACCTAGCGGAACCTACGAGCAGTACTTC; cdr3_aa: CASRPSGTYEQYF
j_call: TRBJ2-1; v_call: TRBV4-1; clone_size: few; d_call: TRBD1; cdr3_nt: TGCGCCAGCAGCCCCGAGGGGGCTCAATACAATGAGCAGTTCTTC; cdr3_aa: CASSPEGAQYNEQFF
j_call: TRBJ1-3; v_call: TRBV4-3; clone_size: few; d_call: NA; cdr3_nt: TGCGCCAGCAGCCAAGTAGTAGGGGATGGAAACACCATATATTTT; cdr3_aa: CASSQVVGDGNTIYF
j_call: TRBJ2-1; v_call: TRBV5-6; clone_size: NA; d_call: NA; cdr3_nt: TGTGCCAGCAGCCTCACAAATGAGCAGTTCTTC; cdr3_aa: CASSLTNEQFF
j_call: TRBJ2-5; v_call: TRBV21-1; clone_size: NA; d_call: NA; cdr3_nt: TGTGCCAGCAGCCCACTAGCGGGAGGGACTAAACTGCCGAAAGAGACCCAGTACTTC; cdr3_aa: CASSPLAGGTKLPKETQYF
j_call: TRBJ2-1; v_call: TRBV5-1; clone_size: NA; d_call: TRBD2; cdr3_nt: TGCGCCAGCAGCTCACGACTAGCGGGAGATAATGAGCAGTTCTTC; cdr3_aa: CASSSRLAGDNEQFF
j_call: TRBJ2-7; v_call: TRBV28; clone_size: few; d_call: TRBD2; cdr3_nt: TGTGCCGTGACCGGCCAACCGGCTACTAGCGGGATCCACAGCTCCTACGAGCAGTACTTC; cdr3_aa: CAVTGQPATSGIHSSYEQYF
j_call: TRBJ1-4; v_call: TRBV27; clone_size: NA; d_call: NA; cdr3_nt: TGTGCCAGCACGGAGAGGGGGGGGCCTAATGAAAAACTGTTTTTT; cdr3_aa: CASTERGGPNEKLFF
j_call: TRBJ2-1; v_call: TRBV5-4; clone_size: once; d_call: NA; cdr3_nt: TGTGCCAGCAGCCCGGGACTCTCACGGGGGAATGAGCAGTTCTTC; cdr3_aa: CASSPGLSRGNEQFF
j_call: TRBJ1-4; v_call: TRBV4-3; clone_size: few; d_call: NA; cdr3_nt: TGCGCCAGCAGCCAAGGGGAGGGGGAGGAAAAACTGTTTTTT; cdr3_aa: CASSQGEGEEKLFF
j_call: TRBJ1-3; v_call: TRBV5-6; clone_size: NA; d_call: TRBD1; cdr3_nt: TGTGCCAGCAGCTGGGGGACAGGGGGAAACACCATATATTTT; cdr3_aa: CASSWGTGGNTIYF
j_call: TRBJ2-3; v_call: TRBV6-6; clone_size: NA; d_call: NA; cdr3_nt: TGTGCCAGCAGTCTCCCAGGGACAGATACGCAGTATTTT; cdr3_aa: CASSLPGTDTQYF
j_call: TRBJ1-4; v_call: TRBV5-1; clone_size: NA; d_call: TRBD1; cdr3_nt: TGCGCCAGCAGCTTGCAGGGACAGGGCGGTGAAAAACTGTTTTTT; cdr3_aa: CASSLQGQGGEKLFF
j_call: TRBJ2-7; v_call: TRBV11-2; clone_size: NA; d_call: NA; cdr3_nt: TGTGCCAGCAGCCCGCGAGGCGTCCAGGGGGGCGAGCAGTACTTC; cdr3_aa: CASSPRGVQGGEQYF
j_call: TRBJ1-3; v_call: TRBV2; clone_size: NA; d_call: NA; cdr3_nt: TGTGCCAGCAGTGAATCCCCAAGACTTGGAAACACCATATATTTT; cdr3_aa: CASSESPRLGNTIYF
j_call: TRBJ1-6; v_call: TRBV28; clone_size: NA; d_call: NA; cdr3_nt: TGTGCCAGCAGTTTCTATTCCGAGACCCTCCACTTT; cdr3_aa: CASSFYSETLHF
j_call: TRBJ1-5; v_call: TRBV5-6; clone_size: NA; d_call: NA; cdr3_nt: TGTGCCAGCAGCTTGGCGGGGAATCAGCCCCAGCATTTT; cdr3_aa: CASSLAGNQPQHF
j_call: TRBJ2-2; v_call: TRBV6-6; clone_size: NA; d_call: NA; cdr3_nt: TGTGCCAGCACCTCCCACGGGGGAGGTCGAGCCGGGGAGCTGTTTTTT; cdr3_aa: CASTSHGGGRAGELFF
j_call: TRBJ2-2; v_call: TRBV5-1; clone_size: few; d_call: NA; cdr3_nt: TGCGCCAGCAGCGTAAACAGGGACCCTGGAACCGGGGAGCTGTTTTTT; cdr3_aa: CASSVNRDPGTGELFF
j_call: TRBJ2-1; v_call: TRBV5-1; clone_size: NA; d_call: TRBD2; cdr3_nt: TGCGCCAGCAGCTTGCGTAGCGGGTTTATGTACAATGAGCAGTTCTTC; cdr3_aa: CASSLRSGFMYNEQFF
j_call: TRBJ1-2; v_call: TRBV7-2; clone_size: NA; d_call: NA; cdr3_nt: TGTGCCAGCAGCTTAGGTATCGGGTACTATGGCTACACCTTC; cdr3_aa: CASSLGIGYYGYTF